The entry below describes one TCR beta chain. Source study methods: Cell counts per sample came from amplifying reference gene primers. Some clones are missing from TCRdb's copy, which holds only in-frame ones; the method was immunoSEQ multiplex PCR. V and J calls and clone size are as listed in that table; D and trimming were resolved from the DNA. The table lists around 34,000 clones, 80% of them singletons. The data belong to a study of blood T cell repertoires in COVID-19. Study context: There were acute and convalescent COVID-19 samples, and they came from the United States, Italy and Spain. PBMCs, B-cell-depleted T cells, or T cells were the source of the cDNA or gDNA that made up the material.

CDR3 length: 11 residues. The germline gives CDR1 SNHLY, CDR2 FYNNEI. Trimming left V 4 bases short and J 5 bases short, with 3 bases between. Material for sequencing was peripheral blood. This receptor was identified in an older woman with acute or convalescent COVID-19. This chain links TRBV2 with TRBJ2-1; no definite D call. In nucleotides, the CDR3 is TGTGCCAGCAGTGTTAACAATGAGCAGTTCTTC. Amino acids: CASSVNNEQFF.